Shown below are 7 T cell receptor beta chains from a single sample sequenced in a study of regulatory T cells in long-lasting Graves disease. Time point here: newly diagnosed GD, antithyroid drugs for less than 3 months. The TCR library was made from RNA that had been extracted from PBMCs in TRIzol. Libraries of TCR beta came from iRepertoire HTBI primers plus Arm-PCR of CDR3 regions. TCRdb redid the calling of the multiplex PCR reads with MiXCR, one entry per CDR3 protein. The data hold more than 300,000 distinct CDR3 sequences, with about 14% observed a single time. Sequences were derived from peripheral blood mononuclear cells (PBMCs), sampled at new diagnosis, from a patient treated with antithyroid drugs. The receptors shown here come from a female donor with Graves disease.

This clonotype was counted ten times or more. The chain carries TRBV5-1 and TRBJ1-1, with D possibly being TRBD1 (5 bases). CDR1 is SGHRS, CDR2 YFSETQ, per germline. The CDR3 has 16 residues. The V gene lost 3 bases and the J gene lost 1 base, with 16 bases spanning the gap. This CDR3 reads CASSSTLGTANTEAFF. The DNA of the CDR3 is TGCGCCAGCAGCTCGACCCTTGGGACGGCGAACACTGAAGCTTTCTTT. Using reference TRBV5-1 and TRBJ1-1 for the parts outside the CDR3, the full variable domain is KAGVTQTPRYLIKTRGQQVTLSCSPISGHRSVSWYQQTPGQGLQFLFEYFSETQRNKGNFPGRFSGRQFSNSRSEMNVSTLELGDSALYLCASSSTLGTANTEAFFGQGTRLTVV.

This clonotype was seen ten or more times. The chain links TRBV2 to TRBJ2-2; D possibly matches TRBD1 or TRBD2 (5 bases each). The V end was cut by 2 bases, the J end by 0 bases, with 7 bases between. In germline, CDR1 is SNHLY, CDR2 FYNNEI. The CDR3 totals 15 residues. The DNA for the CDR3 is TGTGCCAGCAGTGAATGGGACGCGAACACCGGGGAGCTGTTTTTT. It encodes CASSEWDANTGELFF.

This clonotype was counted ten times or more. The chain is built from TRBV3-1 and TRBJ2-5; 9 bases line up with TRBD1. J was trimmed by 5 bases and V by 5 bases; bases with no gene match: 12. The CDR3 totals 16 residues. The germline CDR1 and CDR2 sequences are LGHDT and YNNKEL (reference sequence). The CDR3 loop is CASSLRDRANRETQYF. CDR3 DNA: TGTGCCAGCAGCTTACGGGACAGGGCGAATCGGGAGACCCAGTACTTC.

The chain joins TRBV2 to TRBJ2-2; 8 bases align to TRBD2. The germline V gene encodes CDR1 SNHLY and CDR2 FYNNEI. CDR3 length equals 14 residues. The V and J ends lost 1 base and 8 bases, in that order; junction bases with no gene match: 3. The CDR3 sequence: CASSEVRGVGELFF. CDR3 sequence (DNA): TGTGCCAGCAGTGAAGTGCGGGGGGTGGGGGAGCTGTTTTTT.

This clonotype has at least ten counts. The chain carries TRBV11-3 and TRBJ2-1; possibly TRBD2 for D (6 bases). Trimming took 2 bases from V and 9 from J, leaving 17 bases between them. The CDR3 loop spans 15 amino acids. Germline V gene sequence: CDR1 SGHNT, CDR2 YENEEA. This CDR3 is CASSLYGSEVGEQFF. The CDR3 nucleotides read TGTGCCAGCAGCTTATACGGGAGTGAGGTGGGTGAGCAGTTCTTC.

In this sample, this clonotype turned up a few times. The V and J genes are TRBV6-1 and TRBJ1-1; 11 bases fit TRBD1. J was trimmed by 5 bases and V by 7 bases; bases with no gene match: 24. The germline V gene has CDR1 MNHNS and CDR2 SASEGT. The CDR3 consists of 20 residues. CDR3: CASIGERTGGDFFGRTEAFF. The CDR3 DNA reads TGTGCCAGCATAGGGGAAAGGACAGGGGGCGATTTTTTCGGAAGGACTGAAGCTTTCTTT.

This clonotype appeared a few times. The chain uses TRBV20-1 and TRBJ2-1; TRBD2 aligns across 11 bases. The CDR3 length is 14 residues. Germline-derived CDR1 and CDR2 are DFQATT and SNEGSKA (reference sequence). V trimming: 3 bases; J trimming: 8 bases; junction bases outside the gene matches: 6. The CDR3 region has the DNA TGCAGTGCTAGTCGCCTAGCGGGAGGCGATGAGCAGTTCTTC. Encoded protein: CSASRLAGGDEQFF.